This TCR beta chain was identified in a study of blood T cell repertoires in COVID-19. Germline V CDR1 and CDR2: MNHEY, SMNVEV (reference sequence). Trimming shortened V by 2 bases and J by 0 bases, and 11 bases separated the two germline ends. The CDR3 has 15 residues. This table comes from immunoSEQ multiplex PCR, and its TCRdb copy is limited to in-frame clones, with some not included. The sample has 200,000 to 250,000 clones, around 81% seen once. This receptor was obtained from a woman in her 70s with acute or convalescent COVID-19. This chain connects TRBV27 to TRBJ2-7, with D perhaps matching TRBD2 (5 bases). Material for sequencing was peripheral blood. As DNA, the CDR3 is TGTGCCAGCAGTTTAAGCCCCGGACTCTCCTACGAGCAGTACTTC. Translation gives CASSLSPGLSYEQYF.